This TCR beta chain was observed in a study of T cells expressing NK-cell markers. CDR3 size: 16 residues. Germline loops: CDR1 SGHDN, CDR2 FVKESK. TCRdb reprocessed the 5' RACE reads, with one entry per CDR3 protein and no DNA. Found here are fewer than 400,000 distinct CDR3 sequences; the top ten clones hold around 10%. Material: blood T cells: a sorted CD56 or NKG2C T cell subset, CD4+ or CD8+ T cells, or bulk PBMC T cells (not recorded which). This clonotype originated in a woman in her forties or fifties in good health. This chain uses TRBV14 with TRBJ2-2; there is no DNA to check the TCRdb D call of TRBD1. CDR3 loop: CASSFAPGTGTGELFF.